This T cell receptor beta chain was sequenced for a study of shared clonotypes between healthy human individuals. General study findings and limits: In several donors, 4.5% to 5.5% of naive CD4 clonotypes appeared in common.

Assay: immunoSEQ multiplex PCR; the TCRdb copy retains only in-frame clones and omits some. The table shows 550,000 to 750,000 clones, with nearly 97% occurring only once. The naive CD8 fraction comprised CD45RO-negative cells positively selected for CCR7 and excluded terminally differentiated effector memory CD45RA+ cells. Participating donors were healthy, HIV-negative adults free of recent acute infections or vaccinations. On this clone itself: What it binds is not known.

Germline loops: CDR1 LNHDA, CDR2 SQIVND (reference sequence). The CDR3 extends over 17 amino acids. The junction had 9 bases not matched to a gene; V was cut back by 4 bases and J by 5 bases. Sequenced material: naive CD8+ T cells sorted from blood. This chain uses TRBV19 with TRBJ2-1; the match to TRBD2 covers 12 bases. The receptor was isolated from a woman aged 25 to 39 in good health. In DNA, the CDR3 is TGTGCCAGTAGTACGGGACTAGCGGGCACACGCAACAATGAGCAGTTCTTC. It specifies CASSTGLAGTRNNEQFF.